This T cell receptor beta chain is from a study of blood T cell repertoires in COVID-19. Original processing notes: By means of reference gene primer amplification, nucleated cell counts were estimated. Generated by immunoSEQ multiplex PCR, the TCRdb table keeps only in-frame clones and is missing some. The V and J calls and the clone size are those of that table, but D and trimming were determined from the DNA. Of some 270,000 clones detected, around nine tenths appear once; the ten largest clones hold approximately 2%. The CDR3 has 12 residues. The V gene's germline CDR1 is SGHAT and CDR2 FQNNGV. V was trimmed by 5 bases and J by 9 bases, leaving 13 bases between them. Participants were aged about 18 to 100 years from more than 20 US areas. What the recovered Cohort 3 donors had was two negative PCRs, clearance, or symptom resolution.

This sequence originates from an older woman who had recovered from COVID-19. The chain uses TRBV11-2 and TRBJ1-2; D remains ambiguous. Input material: PBMCs or T cells enriched from blood (not recorded which). The CDR3 DNA follows: TGTGCCAGCAGCCCCATCCAGTATAGCTACACCTTC. Encoded protein: CASSPIQYSYTF.